The entry below gives a single T cell receptor (beta chain) sequence along with its context. Its antigen is currently unknown. One end of the junction varies from germline; a read error may be responsible. The CDR3 is 14 residues long. The TRBV12-4/TRBJ1-2 clonotypes were amplified using barcode primers with ligated adaptors. TCRdb re-derived calls from the multiplex PCR reads in MiXCR, one entry per CDR3 protein. Of over 2,000 distinct CDR3 sequences in the sample, under 20% were seen once. Treg sorting used a CD4+CD25+CD127-/low gate. Study-wide results and caveats: Naive CD4+ cells shared around 13% of tumor Treg sequences. Tumor Tregs overlapped most with tumor, then blood, naive CD4+ cells. Tumor memory CD4+ T cell TCR gene usage clustered with blood and lymph node memory CD4+ cells and lymph node naive CD4+ cells.

What was sequenced was Tregs sorted from blood. This sequence originates from a female donor with breast cancer. The V and J genes are TRBV12-3 or TRBV12-4 and TRBJ1-2; the D gene is possibly TRBD1 (5 bases). The CDR3 region is CASSPWDDNYGYPF. CDR3 in DNA: TGTGCCAGCAGTCCATGGGACGATAACTATGGCTACCCCTTC.